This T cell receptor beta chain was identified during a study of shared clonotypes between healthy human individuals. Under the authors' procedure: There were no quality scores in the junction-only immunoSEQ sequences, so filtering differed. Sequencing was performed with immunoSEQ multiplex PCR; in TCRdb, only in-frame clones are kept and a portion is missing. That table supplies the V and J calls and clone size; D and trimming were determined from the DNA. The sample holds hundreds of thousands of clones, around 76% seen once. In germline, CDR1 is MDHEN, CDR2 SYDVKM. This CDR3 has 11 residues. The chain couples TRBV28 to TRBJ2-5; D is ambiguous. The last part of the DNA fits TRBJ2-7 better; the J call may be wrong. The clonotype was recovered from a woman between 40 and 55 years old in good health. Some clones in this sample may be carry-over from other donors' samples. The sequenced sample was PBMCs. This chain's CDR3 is CASSPKYEQYF. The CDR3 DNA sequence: TGTGCCAGCAGTCCAAAATACGAGCAGTACTTC.